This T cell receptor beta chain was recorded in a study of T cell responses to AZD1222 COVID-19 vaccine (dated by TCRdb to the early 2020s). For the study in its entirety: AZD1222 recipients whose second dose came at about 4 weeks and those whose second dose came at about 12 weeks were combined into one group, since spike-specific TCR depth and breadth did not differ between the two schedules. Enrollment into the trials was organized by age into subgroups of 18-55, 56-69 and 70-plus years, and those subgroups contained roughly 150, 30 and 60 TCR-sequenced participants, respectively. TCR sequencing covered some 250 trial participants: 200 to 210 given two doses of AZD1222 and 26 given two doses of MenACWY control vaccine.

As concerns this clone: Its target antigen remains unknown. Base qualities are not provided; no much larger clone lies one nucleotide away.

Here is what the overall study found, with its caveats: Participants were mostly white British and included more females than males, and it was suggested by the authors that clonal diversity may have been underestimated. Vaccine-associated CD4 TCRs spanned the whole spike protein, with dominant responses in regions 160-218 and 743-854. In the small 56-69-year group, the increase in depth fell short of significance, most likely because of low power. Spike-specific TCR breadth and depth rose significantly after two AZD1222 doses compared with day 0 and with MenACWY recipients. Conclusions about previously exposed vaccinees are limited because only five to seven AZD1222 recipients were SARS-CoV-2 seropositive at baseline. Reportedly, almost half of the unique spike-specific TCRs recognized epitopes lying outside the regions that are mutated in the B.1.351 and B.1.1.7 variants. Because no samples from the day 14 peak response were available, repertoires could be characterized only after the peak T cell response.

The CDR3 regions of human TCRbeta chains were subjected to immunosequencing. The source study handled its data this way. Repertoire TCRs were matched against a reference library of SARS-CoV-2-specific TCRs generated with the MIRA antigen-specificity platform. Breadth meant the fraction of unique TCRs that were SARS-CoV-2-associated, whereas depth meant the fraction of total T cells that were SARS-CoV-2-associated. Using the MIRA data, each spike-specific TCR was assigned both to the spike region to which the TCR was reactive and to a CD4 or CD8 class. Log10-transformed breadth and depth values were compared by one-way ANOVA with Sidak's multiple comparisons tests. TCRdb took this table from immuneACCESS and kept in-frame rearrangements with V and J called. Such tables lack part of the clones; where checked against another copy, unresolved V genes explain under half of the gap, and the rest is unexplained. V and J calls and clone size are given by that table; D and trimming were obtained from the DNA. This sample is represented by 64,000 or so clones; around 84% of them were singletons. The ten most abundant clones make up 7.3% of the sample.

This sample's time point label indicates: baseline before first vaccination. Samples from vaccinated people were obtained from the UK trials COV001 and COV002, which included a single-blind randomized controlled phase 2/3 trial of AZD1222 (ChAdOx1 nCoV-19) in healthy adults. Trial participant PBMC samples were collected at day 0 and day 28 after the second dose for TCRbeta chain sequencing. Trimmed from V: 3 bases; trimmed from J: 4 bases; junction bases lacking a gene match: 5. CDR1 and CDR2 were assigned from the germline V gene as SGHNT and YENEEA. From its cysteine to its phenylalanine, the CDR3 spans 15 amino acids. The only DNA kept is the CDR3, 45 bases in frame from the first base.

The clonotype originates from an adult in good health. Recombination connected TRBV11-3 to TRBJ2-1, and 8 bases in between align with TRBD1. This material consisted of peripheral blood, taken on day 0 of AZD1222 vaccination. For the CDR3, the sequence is CASSFRQGRYNEQFF. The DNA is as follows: TGTGCCAGCAGCTTTCGACAGGGGCGGTACAATGAGCAGTTCTTC.